The clone carrying this T cell receptor beta chain was recorded at least ten times. This specimen belongs to a study of T cells in Graves' hyperthyroidism and ophthalmopathy. The CDR3 totals 16 residues. V was shortened by 0 bases and J by 3 bases, with 15 bases between the two germline ends. Germline loops: CDR1 MNHEY, CDR2 SMNVEV (reference sequence). What was amplified from RNA transcripts were TCR beta CDR3 regions. In the first-round RT-PCR of the TCR CDR3, the HTBI primer set was used. MiXCR, applied by TCRdb to the multiplex PCR reads, yields one record per CDR3 protein. The sample includes around 190,000 distinct CDR3 sequences, about a sixth of them seen just once. No progression to ophthalmopathy during 18 months of follow-up defined stable disease. Orbital computed tomography and thyroid ultrasound, together with serum TRAb and thyroxine and clinical symptoms, were used for diagnoses.

This clonotype was obtained from a woman in her 50s with Graves' hyperthyroidism. Specimen: blood. This chain connects TRBV27 to TRBJ2-7; possibly TRBD2 for D (5 bases). CDR3 sequence reads: CASSLSLASSLYEQYF. Here the CDR3 DNA reads TGTGCCAGCAGTTTATCTCTAGCCTCGTCTCTCTACGAGCAGTACTTC.